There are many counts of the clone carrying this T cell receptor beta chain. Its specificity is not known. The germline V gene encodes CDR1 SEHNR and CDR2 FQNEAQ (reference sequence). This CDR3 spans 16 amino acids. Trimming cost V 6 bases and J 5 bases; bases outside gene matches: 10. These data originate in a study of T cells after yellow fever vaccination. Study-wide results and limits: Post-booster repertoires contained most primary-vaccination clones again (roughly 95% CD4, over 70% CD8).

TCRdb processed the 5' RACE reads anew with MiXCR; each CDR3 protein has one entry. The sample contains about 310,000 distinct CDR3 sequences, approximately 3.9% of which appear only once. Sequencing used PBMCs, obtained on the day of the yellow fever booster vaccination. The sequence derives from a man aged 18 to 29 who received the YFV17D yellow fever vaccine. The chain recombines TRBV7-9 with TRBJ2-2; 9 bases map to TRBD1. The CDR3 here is CASRPPGQGGTGELFF. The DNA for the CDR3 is TGTGCCAGCAGGCCTCCGGGACAGGGAGGAACCGGGGAGCTGTTTTTT. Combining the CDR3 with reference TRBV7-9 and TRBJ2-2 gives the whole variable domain DTGVSQNPRHKITKRGQNVTFRCDPISEHNRLYWYRQTLGQGPEFLTYFQNEAQLEKSRLLSDRFSAERPKGSFSTLEIQRTEQGDSAMYLCASRPPGQGGTGELFFGEGSRLTVL.